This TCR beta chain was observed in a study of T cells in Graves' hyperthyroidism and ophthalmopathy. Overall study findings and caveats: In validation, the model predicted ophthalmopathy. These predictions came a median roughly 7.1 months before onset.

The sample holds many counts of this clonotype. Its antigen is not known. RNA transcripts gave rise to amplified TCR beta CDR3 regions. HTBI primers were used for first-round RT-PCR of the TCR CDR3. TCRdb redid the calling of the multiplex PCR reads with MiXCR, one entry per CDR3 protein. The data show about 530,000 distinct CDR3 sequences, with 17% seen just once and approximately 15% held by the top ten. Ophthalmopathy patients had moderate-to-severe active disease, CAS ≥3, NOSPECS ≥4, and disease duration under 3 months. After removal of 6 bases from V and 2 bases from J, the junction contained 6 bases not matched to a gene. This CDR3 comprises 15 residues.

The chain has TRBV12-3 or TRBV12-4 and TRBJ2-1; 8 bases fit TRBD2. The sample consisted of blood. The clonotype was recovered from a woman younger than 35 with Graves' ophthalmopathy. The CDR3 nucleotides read TGTGCCAGCAGGAAAGCGGGAGCCCCCTACAATGAGCAGTTCTTC. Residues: CASRKAGAPYNEQFF.